This TCR beta chain was identified in a study of blood T cell repertoires in COVID-19 (dated by TCRdb to about 2020). Describing the broader study: Collaborator samples came from the United States, Italy and Spain and covered acute and convalescent phases of COVID-19. The material from the prospective study consisted of cDNA or gDNA derived from T cells, B-cell-depleted T cells, or PBMCs. Samples came from the ongoing ImmuneRACE study (first 160 participants) plus 1,254 subjects from 6 global collaborators. A freely available public database, intended as a resource for researchers studying the immune response to SARS-CoV-2, is where the repertoires were released. Where available, HLA class I and class II types were taken from metadata supplied by the sample provider and were not determined by assay-based typing. The sample metadata nearly always contained a de-identified subject ID, COVID-19 status, age in years and sex. Subjects who had been exposed to COVID-19, were actively infected with it, or had recovered from it provided the deeply sampled blood TCRbeta repertoires that made up the dataset.

The germline V gene specifies SGHRS as CDR1 and YFSETQ as CDR2. There are 15 amino acids in the CDR3, from cysteine to phenylalanine inclusive. Just CDR3 DNA is preserved here, 45 bases in frame from base 1. V is trimmed back by 4 bases and J by 3 bases, and the junction contains 9 bases that no gene match accounts for. For this clone: No antigen is known for it. No clone much larger than this one lies a single base away; base qualities are absent.

A second Seattle source provided samples from volunteer blood donors who had recovered from COVID-19. Whole blood was collected in K2EDTA tubes by collaborating institutions according to the institutions' own protocols. For TCRbeta analysis, collaborators shipped samples as frozen whole blood, isolated PBMCs, or DNA extracted from either of those sample types. Overall results and qualifications from the work: How much clinical and demographic metadata was included differed by source and by participant, and the metadata was provided uncurated.

TCRbeta CDR3 regions were amplified from genomic DNA using the immunoSEQ Assay, a bias-controlled multiplex PCR. From the authors' description of their analysis: Within the assay, amplification of reference gene primers was used to estimate how many nucleated cells each sample contained. Sequence reads were collapsed and filtered to measure the absolute abundance of every unique TCRbeta CDR3 rearrangement. For each sample, productive Simpson clonality was calculated as the square root of Simpson's diversity index over productive rearrangements. Here the immuneACCESS table is served through TCRdb, limited to in-frame sequences with V and J called. Missing clones are a known gap in these copies; in checked studies unresolved V genes cover under half, and the rest lacks a known reason. That table gives V, J and clone size, and the DNA gave D and trimming. The sample table records 250,000 to 350,000 clones; about nine tenths of these occur just once. Under 8% of the sample rests with the top ten.

This clonotype originated in a woman aged 25 to 39 who had recovered from COVID-19. The rearranged segments are TRBV5-1 and TRBJ2-5, and 7 junction bases match TRBD2. Sequenced input: peripheral blood. The CDR3 region: CASSGGDRTKETQYF. The bases are TGCGCCAGCAGCGGGGGGGACCGCACCAAAGAGACCCAGTACTTC.